This T cell receptor beta chain was recorded in a study of shared clonotypes between healthy human individuals. Study details: Researchers drew samples from a couple of women and a few men aged 18 to 49.

Regarding this clone: Its antigen is unknown.

Everyone who donated was a Caucasian adult who lived in Nashville, Tennessee. Measured with immunoSEQ multiplex PCR; TCRdb has only the in-frame clones, and not every one. The repertoire holds 2 million to 3 million clones, with 93% as singletons. Findings and caveats of the study: Exclusively blood specimens were collected; tissue repertoires likely differ. Of the naive CD4 clonotypes, about 5.4% were shared across four donors.

Losses at the gene ends were 4 bases for V and 7 bases for J; bases not matched to a gene: 8. Germline CDR1 reads MNHEY; CDR2 reads SVGAGI. The CDR3 covers 16 residues. Sample: naive CD4+ T cells from PBMCs. Subset denoted: CD45RA+ positively selected. This chain links TRBV6-5 with TRBJ2-1; 12 bases agree with TRBD2. The receptor was isolated from a man aged 18 to 29 in good health. Some clones in this sample may be carry-over from other donors' samples. The chain's CDR3 is CASSLELAGGPNEQFF. The CDR3 nucleotides read TGTGCCAGCAGTTTGGAACTAGCGGGAGGTCCGAATGAGCAGTTCTTC.